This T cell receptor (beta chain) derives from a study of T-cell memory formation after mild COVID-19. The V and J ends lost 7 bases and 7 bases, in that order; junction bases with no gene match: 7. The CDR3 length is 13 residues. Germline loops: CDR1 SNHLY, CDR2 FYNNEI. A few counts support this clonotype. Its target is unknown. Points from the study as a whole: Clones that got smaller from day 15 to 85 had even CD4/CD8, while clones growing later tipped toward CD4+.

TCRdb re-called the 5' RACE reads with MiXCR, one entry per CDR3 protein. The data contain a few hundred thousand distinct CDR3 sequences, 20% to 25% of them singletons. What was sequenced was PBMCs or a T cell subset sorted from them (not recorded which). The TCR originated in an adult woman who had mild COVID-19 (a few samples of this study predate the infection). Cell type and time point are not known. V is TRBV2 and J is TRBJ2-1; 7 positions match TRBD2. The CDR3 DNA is TGTGCCAGCAATCCTCGGACTAGGAATGAGCAGTTCTTC. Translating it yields CASNPRTRNEQFF.